This T cell receptor beta chain came from a study of cytomegalovirus exposure and HLA in healthy donors (TCRdb year 2017). Broadly, across the study: An earlier analysis of roughly 630 of the donors reported 276 Gb of sequence data and roughly 100 million unique TCR beta sequences from roughly 200 million T cells. An early release that covered several hundred HLA-typed donors contained approximately 300 gigabases of sequencing data and tens of millions of unique TCR sequences. Of the roughly 400 genotyped donors, 81% were placed in the genetic ancestry cluster associated with self-reported Caucasian donors. The study aimed to test whether signatures of past pathogen exposure could be identified by cataloging public T cell receptors. The study profiled the T cell repertoires of hundreds of subjects by immunosequencing and related them to cytomegalovirus serostatus. In addition to the first cohort of roughly 700 subjects, a separate validation cohort of 120 different subjects was used. To predict cytomegalovirus infection status, the study brought together high-throughput TCR immunosequencing, statistical association of individual TCRs with disease status, and machine learning. To study patterns of TCR occurrence, a later analysis re-analyzed previously published TCR beta repertoires from several hundred donors and added high-resolution HLA genotyping. The later analysis used no new phenotypic data to find candidate immune exposures, relying instead on TCR beta sequences and their occurrence across donors. An earlier analysis of approximately 640 of the donors applied high-throughput TCR beta sequencing to assess whether each TCR beta V gene segment acted as functional or pseudogenic. Donor age, sex, ethnicity and CMV serostatus were compiled alongside the repertoire data. Genome-wide SNP genotypes for about three fifths of the roughly 670 donors were used in a later genetic analysis, which treated that subset as a discovery cohort. Every repertoire in the discovery cohort had been generated on one and the same sequencing platform. HLA typing included class I and class II loci at four-digit resolution. The number of typed donors differed by locus: about 620-640 for A, B, C, DRB1 and DQB1; 500 to 550 for DQA1; roughly 600 for DPA1; and some 430 for DPB1. Roughly 5 DR-DQ haplotypes were handled as single units for association and clustering because linkage in the cohort was strong. Across some 400 genotyped donors of the cohort, an average of 235,054 unique TCR beta nucleotide sequences per donor were sequenced, and roughly a sixth of those sequences were non-productive.

Library preparation used the immunoSEQ multiplex PCR assay. A mixture of 60 forward primers for TCR Vbeta segments and 13 reverse primers for TCR Jbeta segments was used in the multiplex PCR. A multiplex PCR assay on genomic DNA amplified the CDR3 region of rearranged TCR beta genes. The Illumina HiSeq System was used to sequence the amplified TCR beta libraries as 87-base-pair reads. From the authors' description of their analysis: A later analysis counted about 80 million unique TCR beta chains across the 550 to 750 repertoires, and around 9.9 million of these chains were shared by at least two donors. A nearest-neighbor algorithm error-corrected the raw reads and collapsed the reads into unique sequences, merging closely related sequences to remove PCR and sequencing errors. To assign V, D and J gene segments, CDR3 sequences were aligned to IMGT reference sequences. For a sequence to be retained, at least a six-nucleotide match to both a V gene segment and a J gene segment was required. A rearrangement counted as productive if the CDR3 had no stop codons and remained in frame with V and J, and every other rearrangement counted as non-productive. Following IMGT convention, CDR3 was defined as the stretch from the second conserved V-encoded cysteine up to the conserved J-encoded phenylalanine. The earlier analysis of approximately 590 of the donors excluded any sequence lacking an unambiguous match to a single V gene segment. In an earlier analysis of approximately 610 of the donors, V segments were called functional above 56.7% productive rearrangements and were called segregating when the between-donor standard deviation exceeded 5%. A statistical classification framework was built to diagnose cytomegalovirus status from the catalog of TCR beta chain sequences. A later analysis assigned V and J genes by comparing TCR nucleotide sequences with IMGT/GENE-DB human TR gene sequences. The TCRdist pipeline was used in a later analysis to assign CDR3 sequences and most-parsimonious VDJ recombination scenarios. In a later analysis, each TCR beta chain was defined by its CDR3 amino acid sequence together with its V-gene family, and reads without a unique V-gene family were excluded. As a way to deal with suspected cross-contamination and a sequencing artifact, a later analysis dropped 640 or so nucleotide sequences that were highly shared and had low generation probability. In a later analysis, a clonal expansion index for each public chain was calculated from normalized within-repertoire ranks of inferred template counts. In a later analysis, generation probabilities were computed using a VDJ recombination model fitted to out-of-frame rearrangements, and the results were checked against IGoR. In a later analysis, TCR-TCR, TCR-HLA and TCR-CMV co-occurrence was scored with hypergeometric tests, and a repertoire-size bias correction was applied to TCR pairs. False discovery rates were estimated in a later analysis by permuting HLA or CMV assignments 20 times. In a later analysis, co-occurring TCRs were grouped using DBSCAN, and TCRdist sequence similarity was added for clustering within HLA-allele-positive subsets. Repertoires with fewer than 30,000 or more than 120,000 public chains, plus five repertoires with anomalous nucleotide sharing, were excluded from co-occurrence clustering. In TCRdb, the immuneACCESS table is reduced to in-frame sequences with V and J assigned. These tables do not hold every clone; where another copy was compared, an unresolved V gene accounts for under half, and the others remain unexplained. V and J calls and clone size follow that table, whereas D and trimming were derived from the DNA. The sample includes roughly 98,000 clones, with 60% to 75% observed a single time. Clones ranked in the top ten supply 3% of the sample.

Comments on this clone: Its target antigen remains unknown. Base quality data are lacking; no much larger clone is found one base away.

General conclusions and limits of the study: A later analysis reported that several top co-occurrence clusters appeared linked to parvovirus B19, influenza, CMV and Epstein-Barr virus. According to a later analysis, most CMV-associated TCR beta chains appeared to be HLA-restricted, and the HLA associations seemed to be driven largely by CMV exposure. In this cohort, only TCR beta chains were sequenced, and detectable features were limited by the absence of alpha or paired-chain data. The classifier was reported to diagnose cytomegalovirus status with high specificity and sensitivity in both the original cohort and the validation cohort. Because counts were too low, roughly 18 rarely observed V segments, including chromosome 9 orphons, were left out of the earlier analysis of 587 of the donors. A few of the identified cytomegalovirus-associated TCR beta chains were confirmed in vitro to be specific for cytomegalovirus antigens. A later analysis associated about 18,000 TCR beta sequences with specific HLA alleles at a false discovery rate of 0.05. In a later genetic analysis, fewer N-insertions in productive TCRs were reported among donors in an Asian-associated ancestry cluster than the roughly 700-donor mean. It was suggested by the authors that the approach could potentially be generalized to other disease states and immunological phenotypes. In a later analysis, TCR association rates were found to vary across HLA loci, with the most associated TCRs seen for DRB1 alleles and the fewest for HLA-C alleles. Most TCR sequences were seen in very few donors, while some public TCRs were found in many individuals. Presence/absence analyses assumed roughly uniform sequencing depth across donors, an assumption that may not hold. Linkage disequilibrium might explain the correlated functional status among segregating V segments, but an unknown experimental factor could not be ruled out. A further reported finding was that TCR beta sequences accurately predicted the HLA-A and HLA-B alleles for most subjects in the first cohort. A group of highly shared sequence variants was considered likely to be a technical artifact of the sequencing pipeline. CMV serostatus was the only immune exposure information available for the cohort. In the study, roughly 160 TCR beta chains were listed as associated with cytomegalovirus. Because the 87-base-pair reads could not distinguish some IMGT-functional V segments, including TRBV6-2 and TRBV6-3, those segments were excluded. In a later analysis, HLA-associated TCR beta chains were found to be more clonally expanded and to have lower generation probabilities than equally common non-associated chains. In an earlier analysis of fewer than 750 of the donors, most TCR beta V segments were observed in productive rearrangements about 87% or about 30% of the time, broadly matching IMGT annotations. Because some donors lacked HLA typing at each locus, the association tests relied only on the typed subset. An association between a missense DCLRE1C variant and V-gene and J-gene trimming of TCR beta chains was found in a later genetic analysis and replicated in an independent cohort. When HLA alleles, especially DR and DQ, strongly co-occurred, attributing TCR associations to individual alleles was difficult.

The cohort consisted of 600 to 750 healthy bone marrow donors. At the time of sampling, all cohort members were nominally healthy, though unrecorded immune exposures were likely present. The donor was CMV seropositive and was included in the group of around 300 seropositive cohort members. A peripheral blood sample was collected from each donor, and TCR beta sequencing was performed on peripheral blood mononuclear cells. The Qiagen DNeasy Blood Extraction Kit was used to extract genomic DNA from the blood cell samples. Germline trimming amounts to 11 bases on V and 4 bases on J, with 10 as the count of junction bases outside the gene matches. The germline V gene supplies CDR1 MRHNA and CDR2 SNTAGT. The CDR3 runs 14 amino acids, cysteine and phenylalanine included. Just CDR3 DNA is preserved here, 42 bases in frame from base 1.

The chain couples TRBV6-4 to TRBJ2-2, with 7 bases aligning to TRBD1. This receptor was taken from a female donor in good health and CMV-seropositive. The sequencing input was PBMCs. The sequenced DNA is TGTGCCTGCCGGGACAGCCTAGGCACCGGGGAGCTGTTTTTT. It translates to CACRDSLGTGELFF.